Here is one TCR beta chain with its context. Germline lookup yields CDR1 SEHNR and CDR2 FQNEAQ (reference sequence). Germline trimming cut 1 base from V and 6 bases from J; bases unmatched to any gene: 7. The CDR3 totals 15 residues. These data come from a study of cytomegalovirus exposure and HLA in healthy donors. PCR was performed using 60 Vbeta and 13 Jbeta primers. Sequencing was performed with immunoSEQ multiplex PCR; in TCRdb, only in-frame clones are kept and a portion is missing. The sample records about 240,000 clones, roughly 85% being singletons. The TCR originated in a girl between 2 and 10 years old in good health and CMV-seronegative. The sequencing input was PBMCs. The genes are TRBV7-9 and TRBJ2-3; TRBD2 agrees at 7 bases. CDR3 in amino acids: CASSLGTRLADTQYF. The DNA of the CDR3 is TGTGCCAGCAGCTTAGGAACCCGACTAGCCGATACGCAGTATTTT.